This T cell receptor (beta chain) was retrieved from a study of T cell responses to AZD1222 COVID-19 vaccine. The CDR3 contains 13 residues. V was trimmed by 2 bases and J by 2 bases, leaving 7 bases between them. Germline V gene lookup returns CDR1 WNHNN and CDR2 SYGVQD (reference sequence). The protocol was immunoSEQ multiplex PCR, while the TCRdb copy is restricted to in-frame clones and leaves out a portion. The sample records about 170,000 clones, 85% to 90% being singletons. This specimen consisted of peripheral blood, obtained on day 0 of AZD1222 vaccination. The chain uses TRBV10-1 and TRBJ2-7; D unresolved. The source is an adult in good health. CDR3 loop: CASSEVGTYEQYV. The DNA for the CDR3 is TGCGCCAGCAGTGAGGTGGGAACCTACGAGCAGTACGTC.